The sequence of this TCR beta chain was determined in a study of blood T cell repertoires in COVID-19. Study summary: T cells, B-cell-depleted T cells, or PBMCs supplied cDNA or gDNA.

The V and J ends lost 1 base and 4 bases respectively, with 7 bases between them. The germline CDR1 and CDR2 sequences are SEHNR and FQNEAQ (reference sequence). The CDR3 totals 13 residues. The authors' processing: Reference gene primer amplification gave estimated nucleated cell counts. TCRdb keeps only in-frame clones here, not all; method: immunoSEQ multiplex PCR. V, J and clone size were drawn from that table, and D and trimming were deduced from the DNA. The profile covers about 170,000 clones, with around four fifths appearing a single time and 7.5% to 10% taken by the ten largest. The receptor was isolated from a woman older than 75 with COVID-19, enrolled during active disease. J is TRBJ1-2 and V is TRBV7-9; D perhaps matches TRBD1 (5 bases). The source material was peripheral blood. CDR3 sequence reads: CASSLGQPYGYTF. The CDR3 DNA sequence: TGTGCCAGCAGCTTAGGACAGCCCTATGGCTACACCTTC. Based on the CDR3 plus reference TRBV7-9 and TRBJ1-2, the full variable domain is DTGVSQNPRHKITKRGQNVTFRCDPISEHNRLYWYRQTLGQGPEFLTYFQNEAQLEKSRLLSDRFSAERPKGSFSTLEIQRTEQGDSAMYLCASSLGQPYGYTFGSGTRLTVV.